This T cell receptor (beta chain) was found in a study of T cell responses to AZD1222 COVID-19 vaccine. General study results and limits: Sampling that yielded the repertoires occurred only after the peak T cell response.

As to this clone: Its target is not known.

Sequencing was performed with immunoSEQ multiplex PCR; in TCRdb, only in-frame clones are kept and a portion is missing. The table has approximately 110,000 clones, 70% to 90% seen once. Trimming took off 1 base at V and 2 bases at J, with 15 bases between the two ends. Germline CDR1 and CDR2: MNHNS and SASEGT. This CDR3 contains 16 residues. The sequence derives from an adult in good health. V is TRBV6-1 and J is TRBJ2-7; D is unclear. The sequencing used peripheral blood, collected on day 0 of MenACWY control vaccination. In DNA form, the CDR3 reads TGTGCCAGCAGTGAAGGATTTAGGCAGGCTCCCTACGAGCAGTACTTC. Protein: CASSEGFRQAPYEQYF.